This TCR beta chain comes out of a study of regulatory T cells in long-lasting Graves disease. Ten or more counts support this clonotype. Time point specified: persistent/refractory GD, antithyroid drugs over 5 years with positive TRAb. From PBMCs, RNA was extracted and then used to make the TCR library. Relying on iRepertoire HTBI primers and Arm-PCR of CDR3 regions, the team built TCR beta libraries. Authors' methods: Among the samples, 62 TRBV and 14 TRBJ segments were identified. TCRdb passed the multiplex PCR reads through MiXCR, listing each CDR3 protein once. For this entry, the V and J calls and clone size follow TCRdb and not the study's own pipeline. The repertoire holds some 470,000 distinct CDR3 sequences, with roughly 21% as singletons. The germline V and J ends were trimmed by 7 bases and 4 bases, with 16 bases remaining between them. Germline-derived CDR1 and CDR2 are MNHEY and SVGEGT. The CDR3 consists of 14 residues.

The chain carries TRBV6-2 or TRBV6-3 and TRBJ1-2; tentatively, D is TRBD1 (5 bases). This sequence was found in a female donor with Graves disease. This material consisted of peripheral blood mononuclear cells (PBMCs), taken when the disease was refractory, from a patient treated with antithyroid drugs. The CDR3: CASIGDGFLYGYTF. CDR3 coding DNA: TGTGCCAGCATCGGGGACGGATTTCTCTATGGCTACACCTTC.